What follows describes a single TCR beta chain. This record belongs to a study of blood T cell repertoires in COVID-19. Study in general: COVID-19 samples, acute and convalescent, were from the United States, Italy and Spain. PBMCs, B-cell-depleted T cells, or T cells provided the cDNA or gDNA that made up the material.

The germline gives CDR1 MGHRA, CDR2 YSYEKL. CDR3 length: 15 residues. V was pared by 2 bases and J by 9 bases, with 10 bases of the junction left unmatched. Source study methods: Reference gene primer amplification in the assay estimated nucleated cell counts. TCRdb's copy holds only in-frame clones and misses some; the assay was immunoSEQ multiplex PCR. That table is the source of V, J and clone size, and D and trimming were worked out from the DNA. This sample yields roughly 220,000 clones, of which 80% to 90% are seen a single time; just under 20% belongs to the top ten. The source is a man aged 25 to 40 with active or convalescent COVID-19. The rearrangement links TRBV4-1 to TRBJ2-4, with 7 bases lining up with TRBD1. The specimen sequenced was peripheral blood. CDR3 nucleotides: TGCGCCAGCAGCCAACCAGACAGGGAGCGGAGCATTCAGTACTTC. Amino acid sequence: CASSQPDRERSIQYF.